The 26 T cell receptor beta chains given below trace back to one sample, sequenced in a study of Tregs in tolerant kidney transplant recipients. The repertoire was sequenced with immunoSEQ multiplex PCR; TCRdb's copy has only in-frame clones and lacks some. The repertoire consists of fewer than 65,000 clones, with 80% to 90% occurring once and the leading ten covering under 2.5%. Here the sequenced sample was Tregs from blood, taken before the transplant. All receptors come from a human donor who received a combined kidney and bone marrow transplant.

In its sample, this clone was seen once. This chain links TRBV5-4 with TRBJ2-2; TRBD1 might be the D (6 bases). From germline, CDR1 is SGHNT and CDR2 YYREEE (reference sequence). V was cut by 4 bases and J by 6 bases, with 13 bases left in between. CDR3 size: 14 residues. CDR3 DNA sequence: TGTGCCAGCAGCGGAACAGGGCCGTCCGGGGAGCTGTTTTTT. It encodes CASSGTGPSGELFF.

The chain uses TRBV27 and TRBJ2-5, with D uncertain. The germline CDR1 and CDR2 sequences are MNHEY and SMNVEV (reference sequence). This CDR3 region has 16 residues. Deletions cut 2 bases from V and 5 bases from J, with 18 bases between. The CDR3 sequence is CASSLTYQLLGETQYF. In DNA form, the CDR3 reads TGTGCCAGCAGTTTAACCTACCAGCTGCTGGGGGAGACCCAGTACTTC.

This clone came up a few times. This chain connects TRBV10-3 to TRBJ2-2, with D perhaps matching TRBD2 (5 bases). Deletions cut 0 bases from V and 9 bases from J, with 17 bases between. Germline CDR1 ENHRY, CDR2 SYGVKD. The CDR3 is made up of 16 amino acids. This CDR3 is CAISESGGYLSRELFF. Here the CDR3 DNA reads TGTGCCATCAGTGAGTCCGGCGGGTACCTCTCCAGGGAGCTGTTTTTT.

The genes are TRBV5-4 and TRBJ2-2, with 8 positions matching TRBD1. The germline gives CDR1 SGHNT, CDR2 YYREEE (reference sequence). Trimming took 4 bases from V and 1 from J; bases not matched to a gene: 6. The CDR3 is made up of 16 amino acids. CDR3 protein: CASSAIGTGNTGELFF. The CDR3 coding sequence is TGTGCCAGCAGCGCAATAGGGACAGGGAACACCGGGGAGCTGTTTTTT.

This clone was detected a few times. This sequence joins TRBV6-6 and TRBJ1-2, with 7 bases aligning to TRBD1. V shed 6 bases and J 11 bases; nucleotides not matched to a gene: 9. The CDR3 has 12 residues. Germline values: CDR1 MNHNY, CDR2 SVGAGI (reference sequence). The CDR3 reads CASRHRGTGYTF. CDR3 nucleotides: TGTGCCAGCAGGCACAGGGGCACGGGGTACACCTTC.

This clone has only a few counts. In nucleotides, the CDR3 is TGCGCCAGCAGCCCCGACAGTTTTAACTATGGCTACACCTTC. This sequence encodes CASSPDSFNYGYTF. The chain is built from TRBV4-1 and TRBJ1-2; D is perhaps TRBD1 (5 bases). From germline, CDR1 is MGHRA and CDR2 YSYEKL. This CDR3 contains 14 residues. Trimming removed 4 bases from V and 1 base from J, with 10 bases in between.

In DNA form, the CDR3 reads TGTGCCAGCAGTTGGGACACCCTGAGCTCCTACGAGCAGTACTTC. It codes for CASSWDTLSSYEQYF. The genes are TRBV2 and TRBJ2-7, with a possible D match to TRBD1 (6 bases). With 5 bases removed from V and 0 bases from J, the gap between germline ends came to 14 bases. This CDR3 has 15 residues. From germline, CDR1 is SNHLY and CDR2 FYNNEI. The full variable domain, in which reference TRBV2 and TRBJ2-7 provide the parts outside the CDR3, is EPEVTQTPSHQVTQMGQEVILRCVPISNHLYFYWYRQILGQKVEFLVSFYNNEISEKSEIFDDQFSVERPDGSNFTLKIRSTKLEDSAMYFCASSWDTLSSYEQYFGPGTRLTVT.

As concerns this clone: The junction shows a germline mismatch at one end, possibly a read error. This rearrangement joins TRBV7-6 to TRBJ2-5; no clear D gene. The germline CDR1 and CDR2 sequences are SGHVS and FNYEAQ. CDR3 length equals 8 residues. In DNA, the CDR3 is TGTGCCAGCAGCTTGACCGACTTC. It encodes CASSLTDF.

The chain has TRBV7-9 and TRBJ1-4, with TRBD1 matching over 7 bases. J lost 8 bases, V lost 8 bases, and 11 bases had no gene match. CDR1 is SEHNR and CDR2 is FQNEAQ in the germline V gene (reference sequence). The CDR3 runs to 14 residues. The CDR3 loop is CASGSPGQPEKLFF. CDR3 in DNA: TGTGCCAGCGGCTCCCCGGGACAGCCCGAAAAACTGTTTTTT. Together with reference TRBV7-9 and TRBJ1-4, the CDR3 gives the full variable domain: DTGVSQNPRHKITKRGQNVTFRCDPISEHNRLYWYRQTLGQGPEFLTYFQNEAQLEKSRLLSDRFSAERPKGSFSTLEIQRTEQGDSAMYLCASGSPGQPEKLFFGSGTQLSVL.

This chain links TRBV18 with TRBJ2-1; 7 bases align to TRBD2. Germline values: CDR1 KGHSH, CDR2 LQKENI. V was clipped by 5 bases and J by 9 bases; unmatched bases: 22. This CDR3 spans 18 amino acids. CDR3 loop: CASSSVGEGRGFPSEQFF. The CDR3 DNA is TGTGCCAGCTCATCCGTTGGGGAGGGTCGCGGTTTTCCGAGTGAGCAGTTCTTC.

This chain connects TRBV4-1 to TRBJ2-4; TRBD1 matches at 7 bases. The CDR3 totals 18 residues. Germline CDR1 reads MGHRA; CDR2 reads YSYEKL. Unmatched junction bases numbered 9, after V lost 1 base and J lost 0 bases. The CDR3 DNA reads TGCGCCAGCAGCCAAGGGTACCGGGACAGACTAGCCAAAAACATTCAGTACTTC. Protein: CASSQGYRDRLAKNIQYF.

This rearrangement joins TRBV7-2 to TRBJ2-5, with D hard to call. Germline V lookup: CDR1 SGHTA, CDR2 FQGNSA. V gave up 5 bases and J gave up 0 bases, with 7 bases separating them. This CDR3 region has 13 residues. CDR3 coding DNA: TGTGCCAGCAGCCCCTTCAACCAAGAGACCCAGTACTTC. Its translation is CASSPFNQETQYF. Filled out from reference TRBV7-2 and TRBJ2-5, the complete variable domain reads GAGVSQSPSNKVTEKGKDVELRCDPISGHTALYWYRQSLGQGLEFLIYFQGNSAPDKSGLPSDRFSAERTGGSVSTLTIQRTQQEDSAVYLCASSPFNQETQYFGPGTRLLVL.

This clone was picked up a small number of times. V usage is TRBV29-1 and J usage is TRBJ1-3; D is unresolved. Germline V gene lookup returns CDR1 SQVTM and CDR2 ANQGSEA. The length of the CDR3 is 11 residues. The CDR3 nucleotides are TGCGCATCATCCTCTGGAAACACCATATATTTT. Its translation is CASSSGNTIYF. Combining the CDR3 with reference TRBV29-1 and TRBJ1-3 gives the whole variable domain SAVISQKPSRDICQRGTSLTIQCQVDSQVTMMFWYRQQPGQSLTLIATANQGSEATYESGFVIDKFPISRPNLTFSTLTVSNMSPEDSSIYLCASSSGNTIYFGEGSWLTVV.

CDR3: CASSSGTIGDTQYF. The CDR3 bases are TGCGCCAGCAGCTCCGGGACTATAGGGGATACGCAGTATTTT. The chain employs TRBV5-1 and TRBJ2-3, with 7 bases that match TRBD2. V lost 3 bases and J lost 6; bases outside the gene matches: 7. The CDR3 is 14 residues long. The germline V gene has CDR1 SGHRS and CDR2 YFSETQ.

This rearrangement joins TRBV6-6 to TRBJ1-3, with 7 nucleotides matching TRBD1. Germline values: CDR1 MNHNY, CDR2 SVGAGI (reference sequence). This CDR3 has 15 residues. V gave up 6 bases and J gave up 0 bases; unmatched junction bases: 5. For the CDR3, the DNA is TGTGCCAGCAGCCCAGGGGGTCGCTCTGGAAACACCATATATTTT. It specifies CASSPGGRSGNTIYF.

This clone has more than one count but fewer than ten. The rearrangement uses TRBV6-6 and TRBJ2-1, with 15 bases lining up with TRBD2. Germline values: CDR1 MNHNY, CDR2 SVGAGI (reference sequence). The V and J ends lost 2 bases and 6 bases, in that order; junction bases with no gene match: 2. This CDR3 region has 16 residues. The CDR3 region has the DNA TGTGCCAGCAGTTACGGACTAGCGGGGGGGCCCAATGAGCAGTTCTTC. This gives the protein CASSYGLAGGPNEQFF.

The V gene is TRBV6-5, the J gene TRBJ2-3, with D maybe TRBD2 (7 bases). With 6 bases removed from V and 2 bases from J, the gap between germline ends came to 12 bases. There are 14 residues in the CDR3. Per the germline V gene, CDR1 is MNHEY and CDR2 is SVGAGI. The CDR3 sequence: CASRRGGPTDTQYF. The DNA for the CDR3 is TGTGCCAGCAGACGCGGGGGCCCCACAGATACGCAGTATTTT.

The rearrangement uses TRBV29-1 and TRBJ2-5; 8 bases are shared with TRBD2. Trimming at V came to 7 bases and at J to 5 bases, leaving 9 bases not matched to a gene. Germline V gene data show CDR1 as SQVTM and CDR2 as ANQGSEA. This CDR3 is 13 amino acids long. The CDR3 bases are TGCAGCGCCCCGGGGGGGGACGGTGAGACCCAGTACTTC. Translated, it gives CSAPGGDGETQYF. The full variable domain, in which reference TRBV29-1 and TRBJ2-5 provide the parts outside the CDR3, is SAVISQKPSRDICQRGTSLTIQCQVDSQVTMMFWYRQQPGQSLTLIATANQGSEATYESGFVIDKFPISRPNLTFSTLTVSNMSPEDSSIYLCSAPGGDGETQYFGPGTRLLVL.

The chain couples TRBV11-2 to TRBJ2-7; perhaps TRBD1 as D (6 bases). V was cut by 11 bases and J by 0 bases, with 8 bases left in between. The germline V gene has CDR1 SGHAT and CDR2 FQNNGV. The CDR3 runs to 11 residues. CDR3 amino acids: CASGVSYEQYF. As DNA, the CDR3 is TGTGCCTCAGGGGTCTCCTACGAGCAGTACTTC.

A remark on this clone: Distinct nucleotide sequences in the sample also encode this CDR3. The rearrangement joins TRBV2 to TRBJ1-5; D unresolved. Per the germline V gene, CDR1 is SNHLY and CDR2 is FYNNEI. The CDR3 loop spans 14 amino acids. Between the trimmed V and J ends, which lost 6 bases and 4 bases, there was a span of 13 bases. The chain's CDR3 is CASRGGRVNQPQHF. The CDR3 DNA reads as TGTGCCAGCAGGGGCGGAAGAGTAAATCAGCCCCAGCATTTT. The complete variable domain, with remaining parts taken from reference TRBV2 and TRBJ1-5, reads EPEVTQTPSHQVTQMGQEVILRCVPISNHLYFYWYRQILGQKVEFLVSFYNNEISEKSEIFDDQFSVERPDGSNFTLKIRSTKLEDSAMYFCASRGGRVNQPQHFGDGTRLSIL.

This sequence joins TRBV2 and TRBJ1-6; D not certain. CDR1 is SNHLY, CDR2 FYNNEI, per germline. Trimming took off 2 bases at V and 9 bases at J, with 8 bases between the two ends. This CDR3 has 13 residues. Written as DNA, the CDR3 is TGTGCCAGCAGTGAACCCCTGAGTTCACCCCTCCACTTT. Its translation: CASSEPLSSPLHF.

The V and J genes are TRBV5-1 and TRBJ2-5; possible D gene TRBD1, 6 bases. Germline V gives CDR1 SGHRS, CDR2 YFSETQ. Deletions cut 0 bases from V and 4 bases from J, with 19 bases between. The CDR3 covers 17 residues. The DNA of the CDR3 is TGCGCCAGCAGCTTGGCACCATGGGGGCTCGTGGGAGAGACCCAGTACTTC. Translated: CASSLAPWGLVGETQYF.

CDR3 residues: CATSRGGDGNQPQHF. The CDR3 bases are TGTGCCACCAGCAGAGGTGGCGATGGCAATCAGCCCCAGCATTTT. J is TRBJ1-5 and V is TRBV15; D unclear. Trimming left V 1 base short and J 2 bases short, with 9 bases between. The CDR3 is 15 amino acids. CDR1 LNHNV and CDR2 YYDKDF come from the germline V gene (reference sequence).

The chain links TRBV14 to TRBJ1-1, with 8 nucleotides matching TRBD1. The CDR3 consists of 13 residues. V lost 4 bases, J lost 6 bases, and 4 bases stayed unmatched. Germline V gene sequence: CDR1 SGHDN, CDR2 FVKESK. In DNA, the CDR3 is TGTGCCAGCAGCCCAGGGGGCATCGCTGAAGCTTTCTTT. This gives the protein CASSPGGIAEAFF.

The J gene is TRBJ2-7, the V gene TRBV7-9, with 8 positions matching TRBD2. CDR1 SEHNR and CDR2 FQNEAQ come from the germline V gene (reference sequence). The CDR3 spans 16 residues. V shed 4 bases and J 3 bases; nucleotides not matched to a gene: 11. CDR3 region: CASSSLGTRAGYEQYF. Written as DNA, the CDR3 is TGTGCCAGCAGCTCCCTGGGGACTAGGGCCGGCTACGAGCAGTACTTC.

The genes are TRBV5-5 and TRBJ2-5; a weak D match, TRBD2 (5 bases). The CDR3 consists of 12 residues. Trimming cost V 1 base and J 5 bases, with 6 bases left between them. CDR1 SGHKS and CDR2 YYEKEE come from the germline V gene (reference sequence). The DNA of the CDR3 is TGTGCCAGCAGCTTGCAGCGGGAGACCCAGTACTTC. It codes for CASSLQRETQYF.